This TCR beta chain was obtained from a study of patients and donors after allogeneic stem cell transplantation. The germline V gene encodes CDR1 SGHTS and CDR2 YDEGEE. The CDR3 runs to 15 residues. With 2 bases clipped from V and 5 bases from J, the junction kept 10 bases outside the gene matches. TCRdb re-called the RT-PCR reads with MiXCR, one entry per CDR3 protein. Found here are 400,000 to 450,000 distinct CDR3 sequences, approximately 16% of them singletons; the top ten hold roughly 7%. This sequence joins TRBV5-8 and TRBJ2-7; 7 positions match TRBD2. The clonotype was recovered from a human donor who was either an allogeneic HSCT recipient or a stem cell or donor lymphocyte infusion donor (not recorded which). It is not recorded whose cells these are; they may come from a transplant donor. The specimen was blood, either unsorted or a sorted T cell fraction (not recorded which). CDR3: CASSFLGGGVDEQYF. In nucleotides, the CDR3 is TGTGCCAGCAGCTTCCTGGGGGGGGGTGTTGACGAGCAGTACTTC. Complete variable domain (other parts from reference TRBV5-8 and TRBJ2-7): EAGVTQSPTHLIKTRGQQATLRCSPISGHTSVYWYQQALGLGLQFLLWYDEGEERNRGNFPPRFSGRQFPNYSSELNVNALELEDSALYLCASSFLGGGVDEQYFGPGTRLTVT.